Presented here are 22 T cell receptor beta chains from one specimen sequenced in a study of brain metastases from non-small cell lung cancer. Assay used: immunoSEQ multiplex PCR; TCRdb lists only in-frame clones, some missing. The data contain 4,000 to 5,000 clones, approximately 90% of them singletons. Sequenced input: primary lung tumor tissue. These receptors all come from a donor aged 40 or older with non-small cell lung cancer.

This clone came up once. The J gene is TRBJ1-1, the V gene TRBV12-3 or TRBV12-4, with 11 positions matching TRBD1. Germline trimming cut 6 bases from V and 12 bases from J; bases unmatched to any gene: 6. The CDR3 covers 12 residues. The CDR3 is CASRSGTGGTFF. The CDR3 DNA is TGTGCCAGCAGAAGCGGGACAGGGGGAACTTTCTTT.

The rearrangement links TRBV7-8 to TRBJ2-1; 7 bases match TRBD2. Germline V gene sequence: CDR1 SGHVS, CDR2 FQNEAQ. Trimming took 6 bases from V and 0 from J; bases not matched to a gene: 8. The CDR3 loop spans 16 amino acids. The CDR3 protein is CASRPTRTSSYNEQFF. For the CDR3, the DNA is TGTGCCAGCAGGCCTACTCGGACTAGCTCCTACAATGAGCAGTTCTTC.

This chain connects TRBV19 to TRBJ2-3, with D tentatively TRBD2 (6 bases). In germline, CDR1 is LNHDA, CDR2 SQIVND (reference sequence). Trimming removed 2 bases from V and 5 bases from J, with 14 bases in between. The CDR3 extends over 15 amino acids. The CDR3 bases are TGTGCCAGTAGTATAACGGGAGCGCCTGGAGATACGCAGTATTTT. Encoded protein: CASSITGAPGDTQYF.

The chain carries TRBV9 and TRBJ2-7, with D maybe TRBD2 (5 bases). Germline V CDR1 and CDR2: SGDLS, YYNGEE. The CDR3 extends over 14 amino acids. The V end was cut by 3 bases, the J end by 1 base, with 11 bases between. The CDR3 sequence: CASSESVASYEQYF. In nucleotides, the CDR3 is TGTGCCAGCAGCGAATCGGTAGCGTCCTACGAGCAGTACTTC.

This clone was observed once. The chain carries TRBV10-3 and TRBJ1-5; a weak D match, TRBD1 (6 bases). Germline V gene sequence: CDR1 ENHRY, CDR2 SYGVKD. CDR3 length: 16 amino acids. The ends were cut back, 3 bases at V and 7 bases at J, with 19 bases in the middle. The CDR3 is CAISESPWRGGQPQHF. The CDR3 coding sequence is TGTGCCATCAGTGAATCCCCGTGGAGGGGGGGACAGCCCCAGCATTTT.

This chain joins TRBV19 and TRBJ2-2; 10 bases agree with TRBD2. Germline loops: CDR1 LNHDA, CDR2 SQIVND (reference sequence). Germline trimming cut 3 bases from V and 1 base from J; bases unmatched to any gene: 5. This CDR3 has 17 residues. CDR3: CASSIRTSGGNTGELFF. Here the CDR3 DNA reads TGTGCCAGTAGTATTAGGACTAGCGGAGGGAACACCGGGGAGCTGTTTTTT.

The chain links TRBV20-1 to TRBJ2-1; no firm D call. The CDR3 runs 10 residues. Germline V gives CDR1 DFQATT, CDR2 SNEGSKA (reference sequence). V lost 6 bases and J 6 bases, leaving 6 bases between the germline ends. CDR3 coding DNA: TGCAGTGCCAAATCCAATGAGCAGTTCTTC. Translated: CSAKSNEQFF.

V usage is TRBV12-3 or TRBV12-4 and J usage is TRBJ2-1, with D uncertain. V was cut by 3 bases and J by 6 bases, with 6 bases left in between. The CDR3 contains 12 residues. The CDR3 loop reads CASSFPGNEQFF. In nucleotides, the CDR3 is TGTGCCAGCAGTTTTCCGGGCAATGAGCAGTTCTTC.

This chain joins TRBV28 and TRBJ1-5; TRBD1 agrees at 10 bases. Trimming took 4 bases from V and 4 from J; bases not matched to a gene: 10. Germline CDR1 reads MDHEN; CDR2 reads SYDVKM. This CDR3 has 17 amino acids. For the CDR3, the DNA is TGTGCCAGCAGTTCGCGGTATAGGACAGGGGGAAATCAGCCCCAGCATTTT. It is translated as CASSSRYRTGGNQPQHF.

The rearrangement links TRBV30 to TRBJ2-3, with 8 bases fitting TRBD1. V trimming: 3 bases; J trimming: 4 bases; junction bases outside the gene matches: 12. The CDR3 spans 16 residues. Germline-derived CDR1 and CDR2 are GTSNPN and SVGIG (reference sequence). The chain's CDR3 is CAWSRGQGGSPDTQYF. As DNA, the CDR3 is TGTGCCTGGAGCCGAGGACAGGGTGGTTCCCCAGATACGCAGTATTTT.

This rearrangement joins TRBV7-2 to TRBJ1-4; the match to TRBD1 covers 7 bases. The CDR3 runs 14 residues. The germline V gene encodes CDR1 SGHTA and CDR2 FQGNSA. The V gene end was trimmed by 3 bases and the J gene end by 4 bases; junction bases not matched to a gene: 2. CDR3 sequence reads: CASSFRGDNEKLFF. The CDR3 region has the DNA TGTGCCAGCAGCTTCAGGGGGGATAATGAAAAACTGTTTTTT.

This chain connects TRBV18 to TRBJ2-3, with unresolved D. Trimming shortened V by 8 bases and J by 2 bases, and 8 bases separated the two germline ends. The germline gives CDR1 KGHSH, CDR2 LQKENI. The CDR3 length is 12 residues. CDR3 coding DNA: TGTGCCAGCGGCGAGCACACAGATACGCAGTATTTT. Translated: CASGEHTDTQYF.

V usage is TRBV4-1 and J usage is TRBJ2-1, with 10 positions matching TRBD2. Germline V gene lookup returns CDR1 MGHRA and CDR2 YSYEKL. This CDR3 comprises 14 residues. The ends lost 6 bases at V and 7 bases at J; junction bases unmatched: 6. This CDR3 reads CASSGAGGPNEQFF. CDR3 in DNA: TGCGCCAGCAGTGGAGCGGGAGGGCCGAATGAGCAGTTCTTC.

The gene calls are TRBV6-5 and TRBJ1-2; D is possibly TRBD1 (5 bases). The ends were cut back, 0 bases at V and 5 bases at J, with 7 bases in the middle. This CDR3 comprises 13 residues. Germline V gives CDR1 MNHEY, CDR2 SVGAGI. CDR3 residues: CASSYSGTYGYTF. The DNA for the CDR3 is TGTGCCAGCAGTTACTCTGGGACGTATGGCTACACCTTC.

The chain uses TRBV10-3 and TRBJ2-2; 9 nucleotides align to TRBD2. Germline V gene data show CDR1 as ENHRY and CDR2 as SYGVKD. The CDR3 runs 16 residues. With V trimmed by 7 bases and J by 6 bases, 12 bases remained unmatched. CDR3 bases: TGTGCCATCATGAGGCGAGCGGGAGGAGGGGCCGGGGAGCTGTTTTTT. Protein: CAIMRRAGGGAGELFF.

The chain employs TRBV19 and TRBJ2-7; 8 bases are a match to TRBD1. Germline V CDR1 and CDR2: LNHDA, SQIVND (reference sequence). Trimming at V came to 7 bases and at J to 3 bases, leaving 14 bases not matched to a gene. This CDR3 region has 16 residues. As DNA, the CDR3 is TGTGCCAGTACCGCAGGGGGCTACGGTAGAAACTACGAGCAGTACTTC. This codes for CASTAGGYGRNYEQYF.

The rearrangement joins TRBV5-1 to TRBJ2-5; 8 bases are a match to TRBD1. Germline assignment: CDR1 SGHRS and CDR2 YFSETQ. V lost 3 bases and J lost 5; bases outside the gene matches: 12. The CDR3 has 16 amino acids. CDR3 protein: CASSSDAGGWGETQYF. CDR3 in DNA: TGCGCCAGCAGCTCAGATGCAGGGGGCTGGGGTGAGACCCAGTACTTC.

The chain joins TRBV20-1 to TRBJ2-3; D uncertain. Trimming removed 3 bases at V and 5 bases at J, with 6 bases between. CDR1 is DFQATT and CDR2 is SNEGSKA in the germline V gene (reference sequence). This CDR3 spans 11 amino acids. CDR3 bases: TGCAGTGCTAGCCCTGAAGATACGCAGTATTTT. Translated, it gives CSASPEDTQYF.

The rearrangement links TRBV19 to TRBJ1-2; 10 bases are shared with TRBD1. Trimming cost V 9 bases and J 6 bases; bases outside gene matches: 10. CDR1 is LNHDA, CDR2 SQIVND, per germline (reference sequence). The CDR3 length is 14 residues. Here the CDR3 DNA reads TGTGCCAGCATCACCGGGACAGGGGTGGATGGCTACACCTTC. Translation gives CASITGTGVDGYTF.

The chain uses TRBV18 and TRBJ2-6; no firm D call. The germline CDR1 and CDR2 sequences are KGHSH and LQKENI. CDR3 length: 11 amino acids. V was trimmed by 4 bases and J by 10 bases, leaving 5 bases between them. The CDR3 region is CASSLLNVLTF. CDR3 bases: TGTGCCAGCTCACTACTTAACGTCCTGACTTTC.

The V call is TRBV4-3, the J call TRBJ2-7; 7 nucleotides line up with TRBD2. Germline V gene data show CDR1 as LGHNA and CDR2 as YSLEER. CDR3 length equals 14 residues. This CDR3 reads CSSHPSGKRYEQYF. DNA of the CDR3: TGCTCCTCACACCCAAGCGGGAAGAGGTACGAGCAGTACTTC.

This chain connects TRBV28 to TRBJ2-1; the D call may be TRBD1 or TRBD2 (5 bases each). The CDR3 consists of 17 residues. Trimming took 5 bases from V and 0 from J, leaving 17 bases between them. Germline V gives CDR1 MDHEN, CDR2 SYDVKM. This CDR3 reads CASSRGRGRSSYNEQFF. The CDR3 DNA reads as TGTGCCAGCAGTAGGGGAAGGGGACGGAGCTCCTACAATGAGCAGTTCTTC.